These 13 T cell receptor beta chains were sequenced from one sample in a study of cytomegalovirus exposure and HLA in healthy donors. A multiplex PCR was run with 60 Vbeta primers and 13 Jbeta primers. TCRdb's table, derived via immunoSEQ multiplex PCR, lists solely in-frame clones and lacks some. The sample yields around 80,000 clones, around 60% seen once. Material for sequencing was PBMCs. The receptor set was obtained from a male donor in good health and CMV-seropositive.

The chain couples TRBV28 to TRBJ1-2; a possible D gene is TRBD1 (5 bases). The CDR3 contains 13 residues. Germline CDR1 reads MDHEN; CDR2 reads SYDVKM. Trimming pared 6 bases from V and 1 base from J, leaving 9 bases between. The CDR3 DNA sequence: TGTGCCAGCAGAGGCGACAGTAACTATGGCTACACCTTC. Its translation: CASRGDSNYGYTF.

The V gene is TRBV5-6, the J gene TRBJ1-2, with D perhaps matching TRBD1 (5 bases). This CDR3 is built from 15 residues. Trimming pared 3 bases from V and 6 bases from J, leaving 18 bases between. From germline, CDR1 is SGHDT and CDR2 YYEEEE. CDR3 in amino acids: CASSSSPGLSDGYTF. The CDR3 DNA is TGTGCCAGCAGCTCGTCCCCGGGACTTTCGGATGGCTACACCTTC.

The chain has TRBV7-9 and TRBJ2-1, with D unclear. Germline CDR1 and CDR2: SEHNR and FQNEAQ (reference sequence). This CDR3 has 13 residues. V gave up 5 bases and J gave up 5 bases, with 10 bases separating them. The CDR3 DNA follows: TGTGCCAGCAGCCGATCTAAAGACAATGAGCAGTTCTTC. Protein sequence: CASSRSKDNEQFF. The complete variable domain, with remaining parts taken from reference TRBV7-9 and TRBJ2-1, reads DTGVSQNPRHKITKRGQNVTFRCDPISEHNRLYWYRQTLGQGPEFLTYFQNEAQLEKSRLLSDRFSAERPKGSFSTLEIQRTEQGDSAMYLCASSRSKDNEQFFGPGTRLTVL.

The rearrangement joins TRBV4-1 to TRBJ1-4; a weak D match, TRBD1 (6 bases). Germline lookup yields CDR1 MGHRA and CDR2 YSYEKL. V lost 1 base and J lost 3, with 24 bases in between. The CDR3 sequence is 20 residues long. The CDR3 sequence: CASSQVPPQGRNGPNEKLFF. As DNA, the CDR3 is TGCGCCAGCAGCCAAGTTCCCCCACAGGGAAGAAACGGCCCTAATGAAAAACTGTTTTTT.

The V gene is TRBV7-2, the J gene TRBJ1-2; D might be TRBD1 (5 bases). CDR1 is SGHTA, CDR2 FQGNSA, per germline. The CDR3 runs to 14 residues. V was trimmed by 3 bases and J by 9 bases, leaving 17 bases between them. CDR3 residues: CASSFRRDSGRYTF. CDR3 in DNA: TGTGCCAGCAGCTTTCGCCGGGACTCAGGACGCTACACCTTC. The full variable domain, rest sourced from reference TRBV7-2 and TRBJ1-2, is GAGVSQSPSNKVTEKGKDVELRCDPISGHTALYWYRQSLGQGLEFLIYFQGNSAPDKSGLPSDRFSAERTGGSVSTLTIQRTQQEDSAVYLCASSFRRDSGRYTFGSGTRLTVV.

The genes are TRBV5-6 and TRBJ1-2, with D perhaps matching TRBD1 (6 bases). From germline, CDR1 is SGHDT and CDR2 YYEEEE. The V and J ends lost 0 bases and 4 bases respectively, with 13 bases between them. The CDR3 spans 15 residues. DNA for the CDR3: TGTGCCAGCAGCTTGGTCGGGGGGGCGACCTATGGCTACACCTTC. Its translation: CASSLVGGATYGYTF.

The J gene is TRBJ1-1, the V gene TRBV19; possibly TRBD1 for D (5 bases). Between the trimmed V and J ends, which lost 7 bases and 2 bases, there was a span of 11 bases. The CDR3 has 13 residues. CDR1 and CDR2 (germline): LNHDA, SQIVND (reference sequence). This CDR3 reads CASNKGHNTEAFF. The CDR3 DNA reads TGTGCCAGTAATAAGGGGCATAACACTGAAGCTTTCTTT.

V and J are TRBV25-1 and TRBJ1-2; the D is unclear. The germline CDR1 and CDR2 sequences are MGHDK and SYGVNS. The ends were cut back, 8 bases at V and 8 bases at J, with 27 bases in the middle. The CDR3 extends over 16 amino acids. The DNA for the CDR3 is TGTGCCAGCCGCCCCACCTCGGTTAGTGCCATATTCGGCTACACCTTC. Encoded protein: CASRPTSVSAIFGYTF.

The J gene is TRBJ1-2, the V gene TRBV30; D gene ambiguous. This CDR3 comprises 10 residues. Deletions cut 8 bases from V and 8 bases from J, with 12 bases between. Germline CDR1 GTSNPN, CDR2 SVGIG (reference sequence). CDR3 DNA: TGTGCCGTTCAGGTCCGGGGCTACACCTTC. It yields the protein CAVQVRGYTF.

About this clone itself: The junction shows a germline mismatch at one end, possibly a read error. The rearrangement links TRBV6-5 to TRBJ1-1, with 7 bases fitting TRBD1. The V gene's germline CDR1 is MNHEY and CDR2 SVGAGI. The CDR3 loop spans 14 amino acids. The CDR3 sequence is CASSLRQGWTETFF. CDR3 DNA sequence: TGTGCCAGCAGTTTAAGACAGGGTTGGACTGAAACTTTCTTT.

The chain recombines TRBV19 with TRBJ2-7; D might be TRBD2 (5 bases). The CDR3 spans 15 residues. CDR1 and CDR2 (germline): LNHDA, SQIVND (reference sequence). The V gene lost 5 bases and the J gene lost 6 bases, with 20 bases spanning the gap. The CDR3 region has the DNA TGTGCCAGTAGTCTCTCGACCGGGGAGAGAATCGAGCAGTACTTC. Its protein is CASSLSTGERIEQYF.

The chain links TRBV6-6 to TRBJ2-3; no clear D gene. The germline V gene encodes CDR1 MNHNY and CDR2 SVGAGI (reference sequence). The CDR3 consists of 11 residues. Trimming left V 6 bases short and J 2 bases short, with 3 bases between. DNA of the CDR3: TGTGCCAGCAGCAACACAGATACGCAGTATTTT. This sequence encodes CASSNTDTQYF.

The V gene is TRBV7-9, the J gene TRBJ2-3; 9 positions match TRBD1. CDR3 length equals 17 residues. V lost 5 bases, J lost 5 bases, and 14 bases stayed unmatched. Germline V gene data show CDR1 as SEHNR and CDR2 as FQNEAQ (reference sequence). This CDR3 is CASSRPLLQGAKDTQYF. Written as DNA, the CDR3 is TGTGCCAGCAGCCGACCGCTACTACAGGGGGCTAAAGATACGCAGTATTTT.